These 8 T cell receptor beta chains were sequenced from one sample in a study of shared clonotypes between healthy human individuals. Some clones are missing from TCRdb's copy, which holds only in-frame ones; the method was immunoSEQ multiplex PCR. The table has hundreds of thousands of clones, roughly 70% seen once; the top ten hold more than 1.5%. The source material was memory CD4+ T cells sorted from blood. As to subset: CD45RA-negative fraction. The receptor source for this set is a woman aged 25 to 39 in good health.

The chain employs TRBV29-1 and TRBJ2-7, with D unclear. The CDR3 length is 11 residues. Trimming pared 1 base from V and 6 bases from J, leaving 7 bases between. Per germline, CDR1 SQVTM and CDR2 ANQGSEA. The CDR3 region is CSVEAGREQYF. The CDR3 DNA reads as TGCAGCGTTGAAGCAGGACGCGAGCAGTACTTC.

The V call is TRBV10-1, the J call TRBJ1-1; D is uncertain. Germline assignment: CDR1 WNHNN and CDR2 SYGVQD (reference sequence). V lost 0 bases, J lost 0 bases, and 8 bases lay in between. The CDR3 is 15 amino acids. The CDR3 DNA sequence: TGCGCCAGCAGTGAGTCGTTGGGTATGAACACTGAAGCTTTCTTT. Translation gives CASSESLGMNTEAFF.

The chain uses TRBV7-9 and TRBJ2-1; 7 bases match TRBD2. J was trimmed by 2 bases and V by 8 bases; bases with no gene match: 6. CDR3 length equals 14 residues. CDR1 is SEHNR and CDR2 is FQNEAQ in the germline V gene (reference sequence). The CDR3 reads CASFSGDAYNEQFF. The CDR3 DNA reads TGTGCCAGCTTCAGCGGGGACGCCTACAATGAGCAGTTCTTC.

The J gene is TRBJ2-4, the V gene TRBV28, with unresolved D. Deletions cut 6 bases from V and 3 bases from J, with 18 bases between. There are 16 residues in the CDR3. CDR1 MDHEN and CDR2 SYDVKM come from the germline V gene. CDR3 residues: CASRGGSGKDKNIQYF. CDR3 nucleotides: TGTGCCAGCAGAGGTGGAAGTGGGAAGGACAAAAACATTCAGTACTTC.

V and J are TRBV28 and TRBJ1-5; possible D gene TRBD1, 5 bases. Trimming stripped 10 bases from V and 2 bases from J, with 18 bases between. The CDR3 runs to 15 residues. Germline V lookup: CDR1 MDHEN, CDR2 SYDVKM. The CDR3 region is CATLKWGIGNQPQHF. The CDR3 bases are TGTGCCACGCTTAAGTGGGGGATCGGCAATCAGCCCCAGCATTTT.

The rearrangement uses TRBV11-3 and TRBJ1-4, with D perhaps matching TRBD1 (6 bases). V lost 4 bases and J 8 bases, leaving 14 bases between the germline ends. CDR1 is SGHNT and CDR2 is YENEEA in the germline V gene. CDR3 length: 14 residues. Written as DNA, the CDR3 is TGTGCCAGCAGCTCATACAGGGAGGTGGAAAAACTGTTTTTT. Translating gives CASSSYREVEKLFF.

CDR3 nucleotides: TGTGCCAGCAGCAACCGGGACAGGGGACACGAGCAGTACTTC. Its protein is CASSNRDRGHEQYF. The V and J genes are TRBV21-1 and TRBJ2-7; TRBD1, the D gene given by the table, was not confirmed from the DNA. TRBV21-1 is listed as a pseudogene. CDR3 length equals 14 residues.

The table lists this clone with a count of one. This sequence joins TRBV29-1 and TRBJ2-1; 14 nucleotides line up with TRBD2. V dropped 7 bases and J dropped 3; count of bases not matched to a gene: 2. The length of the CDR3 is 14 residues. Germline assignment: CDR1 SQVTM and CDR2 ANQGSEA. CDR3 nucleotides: TGCAGCGCTGGGACTAGCGGGAGCTACAATGAGCAGTTCTTC. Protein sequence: CSAGTSGSYNEQFF.